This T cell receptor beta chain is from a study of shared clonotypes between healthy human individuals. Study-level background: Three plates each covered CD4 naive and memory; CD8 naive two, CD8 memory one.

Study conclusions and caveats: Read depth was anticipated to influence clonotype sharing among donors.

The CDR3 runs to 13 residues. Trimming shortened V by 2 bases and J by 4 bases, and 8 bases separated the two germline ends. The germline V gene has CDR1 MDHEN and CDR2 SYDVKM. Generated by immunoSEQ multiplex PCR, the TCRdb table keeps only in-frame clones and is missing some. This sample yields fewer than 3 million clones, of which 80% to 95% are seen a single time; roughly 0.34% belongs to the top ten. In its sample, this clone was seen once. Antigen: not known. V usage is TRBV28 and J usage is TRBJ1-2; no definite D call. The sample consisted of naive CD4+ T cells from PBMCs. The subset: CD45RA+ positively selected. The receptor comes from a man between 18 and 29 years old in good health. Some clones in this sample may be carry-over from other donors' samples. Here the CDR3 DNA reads TGTGCCAGCAGTTTAAGACATATCTATGGCTACACCTTC. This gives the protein CASSLRHIYGYTF.